These T cell receptor beta chains were read from a single sample in a study of blood T cells in healthy people across ages. TCRdb re-derived calls from the 5' RACE reads in MiXCR, one entry per CDR3 protein. In the table there are hundreds of thousands of distinct CDR3 sequences, over 20% of which are singletons. Sample: blood. Receptors were obtained from a man between 65 and 85 years old in good health. Both conserved end residues are part of each CDR3. Fields, in order: clone size, J gene, D gene, V gene, CDR3 protein, CDR3 DNA. D genes are given only for firm matches. The listing skips clone size in some rows; elsewhere it reads once, few, many or a size class.

clone_size: -; j_call: TRBJ1-4; d_call: TRBD1; v_call: TRBV5-1; cdr3_aa: CASSSDRGEKLFF; cdr3_nt: TGCGCCAGCAGCTCGGACAGGGGTGAAAAACTGTTTTTT
clone_size: -; j_call: TRBJ2-1; d_call: -; v_call: TRBV5-1; cdr3_aa: CASSTNSYNEQFF; cdr3_nt: TGCGCCAGCAGCACAAACTCCTACAATGAGCAGTTCTTC
clone_size: few; j_call: TRBJ2-1; d_call: -; v_call: TRBV9; cdr3_aa: CASSGSTGLDNEQFF; cdr3_nt: TGTGCCAGCAGCGGATCAACAGGGTTGGACAATGAGCAGTTCTTC
clone_size: few; j_call: TRBJ2-7; d_call: TRBD2; v_call: TRBV29-1; cdr3_aa: CSVGREGREQYF; cdr3_nt: TGCAGCGTTGGACGGGAGGGACGCGAGCAGTACTTC
clone_size: -; j_call: TRBJ2-5; d_call: TRBD1; v_call: TRBV18; cdr3_aa: CASSPNTGAREQYF; cdr3_nt: TGTGCCAGCTCACCCAATACAGGGGCGAGGGAGCAGTACTTC
clone_size: few; j_call: TRBJ2-5; d_call: -; v_call: TRBV12-5; cdr3_aa: CASATDGETQYF; cdr3_nt: TGTGCTAGTGCCACAGACGGAGAGACCCAGTACTTC
clone_size: many; j_call: TRBJ2-5; d_call: TRBD2; v_call: TRBV3-1; cdr3_aa: CASSHLLAAARETQYF; cdr3_nt: TGTGCCAGCAGCCACCTACTAGCGGCAGCCCGGGAGACCCAGTACTTC
clone_size: -; j_call: TRBJ1-1; d_call: TRBD1; v_call: TRBV20-1; cdr3_aa: CSAGTGGTEAFF; cdr3_nt: TGCAGTGCGGGGACAGGGGGCACTGAAGCTTTCTTT
clone_size: -; j_call: TRBJ2-5; d_call: -; v_call: TRBV18; cdr3_aa: CASSPPRETQYF; cdr3_nt: TGTGCCAGCTCACCACCGAGGGAGACCCAGTACTTC
clone_size: many; j_call: TRBJ1-4; d_call: TRBD1; v_call: TRBV6-1; cdr3_aa: CASRRGTEWMFF; cdr3_nt: TGTGCCAGCAGGAGGGGGACAGAATGGATGTTTTTT
clone_size: few; j_call: TRBJ2-1; d_call: -; v_call: TRBV20-1; cdr3_aa: CSATGPYNEQFF; cdr3_nt: TGCAGTGCCACCGGGCCCTACAATGAGCAGTTCTTC
clone_size: many; j_call: TRBJ2-1; d_call: -; v_call: TRBV28; cdr3_aa: CASSFGGARANEQFF; cdr3_nt: TGTGCCAGCAGTTTTGGAGGGGCGAGGGCCAATGAGCAGTTCTTC
clone_size: -; j_call: TRBJ1-1; d_call: -; v_call: TRBV7-9; cdr3_aa: CASSFEVNTEAFF; cdr3_nt: TGTGCCAGCAGCTTTGAGGTGAACACTGAAGCTTTCTTT
clone_size: -; j_call: TRBJ1-2; d_call: -; v_call: TRBV5-1; cdr3_aa: CASSLDRVVTF; cdr3_nt: TGCGCCAGCAGCTTGGACAGGGTAGTCACCTTC
clone_size: few; j_call: TRBJ1-6; d_call: -; v_call: TRBV6-2/TRBV6-3; cdr3_aa: CASNGGTRYSPLHF; cdr3_nt: TGTGCCAGCAACGGAGGGACACGGTATTCACCCCTCCACTTT
clone_size: once; j_call: TRBJ2-1; d_call: -; v_call: TRBV7-2; cdr3_aa: CASSSNGNEQFF; cdr3_nt: TGTGCCAGCAGCTCCAACGGCAATGAGCAGTTCTTC
clone_size: -; j_call: TRBJ1-2; d_call: TRBD1; v_call: TRBV3-1; cdr3_aa: CASSQPGQGLYTF; cdr3_nt: TGTGCCAGCAGCCAACCGGGACAGGGACTTTACACCTTC